A selection of T cell receptor beta chains follows, all from one sample in a study of shared clonotypes between healthy human individuals. The data were produced by immunoSEQ multiplex PCR, yet TCRdb's version contains in-frame clones alone and is incomplete. The table lists around 1 million clones, about 80% of them singletons. Sequences were obtained from memory CD4+ T cells sorted from blood. All receptors come from a man aged 18-30 years in good health. Both conserved end residues are part of each CDR3. A D gene is named only where the DNA matches it firmly. Some rows have no size entry. The others give once, few or many, or a class for an expanded clone.

v_call	d_call	clone_size	j_call	cdr3_aa	cdr3_nt
TRBV6-4	.	.	TRBJ1-2	CASRQSPGGGYGYTF	TGTGCCAGCAGGCAGAGTCCGGGGGGCGGCTATGGCTACACCTTC
TRBV5-1	.	.	TRBJ1-2	CAARSSGAESYGYTF	TGCGCCGCTCGTTCGTCGGGAGCAGAAAGCTATGGCTACACCTTC
TRBV6-6	TRBD2	.	TRBJ2-7	CASSYPSGASSYEQYF	TGTGCCAGCAGTTACCCTAGCGGGGCAAGCTCCTACGAGCAGTACTTC
TRBV30	TRBD1	.	TRBJ1-6	CALAGQQNSPLHF	TGTGCCTTAGCGGGACAGCAAAATTCACCCCTCCACTTT
TRBV5-1	.	.	TRBJ1-5	CASSLDASNQPQHF	TGCGCCAGCAGCTTGGACGCTAGCAATCAGCCCCAGCATTTT
TRBV5-1	.	.	TRBJ2-2	CASSPSTVANTGELFF	TGCGCCAGCAGCCCTTCGACAGTAGCGAACACCGGGGAGCTGTTTTTT
TRBV4-3	.	few	TRBJ2-1	CASSQDRGSNEQFF	TGCGCCAGCAGCCAAGACAGGGGTTCCAATGAGCAGTTCTTC
TRBV11-2	.	once	TRBJ2-7	CASSLDTGYTTTYEQYF	TGTGCCAGCAGCTTAGATACGGGGTATACCACCACCTACGAGCAGTACTTC
TRBV7-9	TRBD1	.	TRBJ1-5	CASSMGQGGNQPQHF	TGTGCCAGCAGCATGGGACAGGGGGGCAATCAGCCCCAGCATTTT
TRBV2	.	.	TRBJ2-4	CASSEAMTTGGQYF	TGTGCCAGCAGTGAAGCGATGACCACCGGGGGACAGTACTTC
TRBV30	.	.	TRBJ1-5	CAWSVQPGQPQHF	TGTGCCTGGAGTGTACAACCGGGGCAGCCCCAGCATTTT
TRBV7-2	TRBD2	.	TRBJ2-3	CASSLVVAGRTDTQYF	TGTGCCAGCAGCTTAGTAGTCGCCGGGAGGACAGATACGCAGTATTTT
TRBV6-5	.	.	TRBJ2-6	CASSYTFSTGANVLTF	TGTGCCAGCAGTTACACCTTTTCTACTGGGGCCAACGTCCTGACTTTC
TRBV4-1	TRBD1	.	TRBJ2-1	CASSQGGQGTSNEQFF	TGCGCCAGCAGCCAAGGGGGACAGGGGACCTCCAATGAGCAGTTCTTC
TRBV15	.	.	TRBJ2-3	CATSRDPQADTQYF	TGTGCCACCAGCAGAGATCCCCAAGCAGATACGCAGTATTTT
TRBV6-5	TRBD1	.	TRBJ1-1	CASSRGQGTEAFF	TGTGCCAGCAGCCGAGGACAGGGCACTGAAGCTTTCTTT
TRBV27	.	.	TRBJ1-5	CASSFLGSGQPQHF	TGTGCCAGCAGTTTCTTAGGGAGCGGTCAGCCCCAGCATTTT
TRBV10-3	.	.	TRBJ1-6	CAIRGDTHKNSPLHF	TGTGCCATCAGGGGGGACACCCACAAGAATTCACCCCTCCACTTT
TRBV6-1	.	once	TRBJ1-1	CASSEEEGGPIGPNTEAFF	TGTGCCAGCAGTGAAGAGGAGGGGGGGCCTATAGGACCGAACACTGAAGCTTTCTTT
TRBV11-3	.	.	TRBJ2-3	CASSPRQGSTDTQYF	TGTGCCAGCAGCCCTCGGCAGGGTAGCACAGATACGCAGTATTTT
TRBV7-2	.	.	TRBJ1-2	CASSLGGIPTDYGYTF	TGTGCCAGCAGCTTAGGAGGTATTCCTACCGACTATGGCTACACCTTC
TRBV5-1	TRBD2	.	TRBJ2-1	CASSMGLAGSDEQFF	TGCGCCAGCAGCATGGGACTAGCGGGGTCGGATGAGCAGTTCTTC
TRBV28	.	.	TRBJ1-4	CASSLDTTNEKLFF	TGTGCCAGCAGTTTGGACACAACTAATGAAAAACTGTTTTTT
TRBV5-4	TRBD2	few	TRBJ2-6	CASSGEGSSGANVLTF	TGTGCCAGCAGCGGGGAGGGCTCCTCTGGGGCCAACGTCCTGACTTTC
TRBV30	TRBD2	.	TRBJ2-5	CACRLAGPETQYF	TGTGCCTGCAGACTAGCGGGGCCAGAGACCCAGTACTTC
TRBV6-5	TRBD1	.	TRBJ2-6	CASSRGTSGANVLTF	TGTGCCAGCAGCAGGGGGACGTCTGGGGCCAACGTCCTGACTTTC
TRBV9	TRBD1	.	TRBJ2-3	CASSDDRAYTDTQYF	TGTGCCAGCAGCGACGACAGGGCCTACACAGATACGCAGTATTTT
TRBV19	.	.	TRBJ2-5	CASSISASAGETQYF	TGTGCCAGTAGTATCTCAGCGTCGGCGGGAGAGACCCAGTACTTC
TRBV5-4	.	.	TRBJ2-1	CASSLPTGRNEQFF	TGTGCCAGCAGCTTGCCGACAGGGAGGAATGAGCAGTTCTTC
TRBV6-1	.	.	TRBJ1-3	CASSEASGSGNTIYF	TGTGCCAGCAGTGAAGCGTCGGGCTCTGGAAACACCATATATTTT
TRBV5-1	TRBD1	.	TRBJ2-1	CASSPLTGYNEQFF	TGCGCCAGCAGCCCCCTGACAGGGTACAATGAGCAGTTCTTC
TRBV7-2	TRBD1	.	TRBJ2-5	CASSLATGVETQYF	TGTGCCAGCAGCTTAGCCACAGGGGTTGAGACCCAGTACTTC
TRBV5-1	.	.	TRBJ1-3	CASSLDTPSSGNTIYF	TGCGCCAGCAGCTTGGACACTCCGAGCTCTGGAAACACCATATATTTT